What follows are 6 T cell receptor beta chains derived from one specimen sequenced in a study of T cell responses to AZD1222 COVID-19 vaccine. Profiled with immunoSEQ multiplex PCR; TCRdb holds only in-frame clones, not every one. There are approximately 150,000 clones in the sample; approximately 90% occur only once, and less than 5% lies in the top ten. Sequenced here: peripheral blood, sampled 28 days after the second AZD1222 dose. The receptors come from an adult who received the AZD1222 COVID-19 vaccine.

V is TRBV14 and J is TRBJ2-1, with D possibly matching TRBD1 (5 bases). CDR3 length equals 16 residues. Trimming left V 5 bases short and J 7 bases short, with 21 bases between. Germline CDR1 is SGHDN and CDR2 is FVKESK. The CDR3 DNA is TGTGCCAGCAGCGCAAGGGGCGCCCGGATCGGTAATGAGCAGTTCTTC. Encoded protein: CASSARGARIGNEQFF.

J is TRBJ2-1 and V is TRBV28, with 7 bases matching TRBD2. Germline trimming cut 3 bases from V and 4 bases from J; bases unmatched to any gene: 3. This CDR3 comprises 14 residues. Germline V CDR1 and CDR2: MDHEN, SYDVKM. The CDR3 DNA reads as TGTGCCAGCAGTTTGGCTAGCGGATACAATGAGCAGTTCTTC. Translation gives CASSLASGYNEQFF.

This chain uses TRBV27 with TRBJ2-7, with D possibly being TRBD1 or TRBD2 (5 bases each). Per germline, CDR1 MNHEY and CDR2 SMNVEV (reference sequence). V lost 2 bases, J lost 4 bases, and 15 bases lay in between. CDR3 length: 15 residues. CDR3 nucleotides: TGTGCCAGCAGTTTAGGGGACGGACGATTTTACGAGCAGTACTTC. It specifies CASSLGDGRFYEQYF.

CDR3 residues: CASSSSGGRLDTQYF. DNA of the CDR3: TGTGCCAGCAGCTCTAGCGGGGGCCGGCTGGATACGCAGTATTTT. The rearrangement links TRBV7-2 to TRBJ2-3, with 10 nucleotides matching TRBD2. The junction had 7 bases not matched to a gene; V was cut back by 4 bases and J by 6 bases. Germline loops: CDR1 SGHTA, CDR2 FQGNSA. This CDR3 is 15 amino acids long.

This clone was recorded only once. A junction boundary mismatches the germline segment, possibly from a read error. The V call is TRBV19, the J call TRBJ2-1; 13 bases align to TRBD2. Germline assignment: CDR1 LNHDA and CDR2 SQIVND (reference sequence). The CDR3 spans 14 residues. CDR3 DNA sequence: TGTGCCAGCAGTACTAGCGGGGGGGTCAATGAGCAGTTCTTC. This translates into CASSTSGGVNEQFF.

V and J are TRBV18 and TRBJ2-2, with D possibly matching TRBD2 (6 bases). V dropped 3 bases and J dropped 1 base, with 12 bases sitting between them. The V gene's germline CDR1 is KGHSH and CDR2 LQKENI. This CDR3 is built from 16 residues. CDR3: CASSPVVAVNTGELFF. In DNA, the CDR3 is TGTGCCAGCTCACCGGTAGTAGCGGTGAACACCGGGGAGCTGTTTTTT. The full variable domain, rest sourced from reference TRBV18 and TRBJ2-2, is NAGVMQNPRHLVRRRGQEARLRCSPMKGHSHVYWYRQLPEEGLKFMVYLQKENIIDESGMPKERFSAEFPKEGPSILRIQQVVRGDSAAYFCASSPVVAVNTGELFFGEGSRLTVL.